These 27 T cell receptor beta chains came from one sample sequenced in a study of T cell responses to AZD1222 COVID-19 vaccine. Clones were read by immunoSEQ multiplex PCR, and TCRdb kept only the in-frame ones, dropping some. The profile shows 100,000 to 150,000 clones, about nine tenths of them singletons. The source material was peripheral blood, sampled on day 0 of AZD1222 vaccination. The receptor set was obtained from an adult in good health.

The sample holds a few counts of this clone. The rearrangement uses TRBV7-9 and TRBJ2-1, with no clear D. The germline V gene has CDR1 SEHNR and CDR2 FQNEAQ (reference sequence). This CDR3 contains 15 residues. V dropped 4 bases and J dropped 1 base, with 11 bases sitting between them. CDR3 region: CASSSKVGSYNEQFF. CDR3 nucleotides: TGTGCCAGCAGCTCCAAGGTTGGGTCCTACAATGAGCAGTTCTTC.

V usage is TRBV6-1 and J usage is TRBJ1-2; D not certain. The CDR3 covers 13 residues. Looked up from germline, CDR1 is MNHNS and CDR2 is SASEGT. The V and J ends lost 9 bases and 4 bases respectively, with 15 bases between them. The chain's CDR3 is CASETTDSYGYTF. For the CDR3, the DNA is TGTGCCAGTGAGACGACGGATTCCTATGGCTACACCTTC.

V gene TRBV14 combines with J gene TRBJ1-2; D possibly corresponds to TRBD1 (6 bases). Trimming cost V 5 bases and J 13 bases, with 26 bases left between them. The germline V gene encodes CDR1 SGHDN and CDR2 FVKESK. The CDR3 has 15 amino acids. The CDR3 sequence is CASSKIQGSRSGLTF. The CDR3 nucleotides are TGTGCCAGCAGCAAAATTCAGGGGTCTCGGTCGGGGCTCACCTTC.

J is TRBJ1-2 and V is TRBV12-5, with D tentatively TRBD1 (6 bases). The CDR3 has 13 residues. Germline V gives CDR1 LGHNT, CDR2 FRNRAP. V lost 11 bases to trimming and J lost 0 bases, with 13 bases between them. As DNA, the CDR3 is TGTGCTTCCCGGGGGGGCCCTAACTATGGCTACACCTTC. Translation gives CASRGGPNYGYTF.

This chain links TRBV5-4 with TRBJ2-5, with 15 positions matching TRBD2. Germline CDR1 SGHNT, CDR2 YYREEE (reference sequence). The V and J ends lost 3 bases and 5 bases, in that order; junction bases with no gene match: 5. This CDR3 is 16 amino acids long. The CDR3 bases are TGTGCCAGCAGCTCGGGACTAGCGGGGGGCCATGAGACCCAGTACTTC. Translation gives CASSSGLAGGHETQYF.

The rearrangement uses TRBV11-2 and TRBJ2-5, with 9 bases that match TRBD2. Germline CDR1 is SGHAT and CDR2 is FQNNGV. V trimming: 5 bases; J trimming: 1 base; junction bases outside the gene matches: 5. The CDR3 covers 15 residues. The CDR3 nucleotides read TGTGCCAGCAGCCCCGCGGGGGGGGGCCAAGAGACCCAGTACTTC. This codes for CASSPAGGGQETQYF.

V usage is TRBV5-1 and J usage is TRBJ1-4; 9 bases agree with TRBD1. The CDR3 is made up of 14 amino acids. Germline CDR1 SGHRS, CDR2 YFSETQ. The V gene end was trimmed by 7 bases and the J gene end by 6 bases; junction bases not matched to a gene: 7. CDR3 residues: CASRPQGADEKLFF. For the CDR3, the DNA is TGCGCCAGCCGCCCACAGGGGGCGGATGAAAAACTGTTTTTT.

The CDR3 sequence is CASSLHRDYGYTF. Here the CDR3 DNA reads TGTGCCAGCAGTCTTCACCGCGACTATGGCTACACCTTC. This chain links TRBV27 with TRBJ1-2; D is undetermined. This CDR3 spans 13 amino acids. With 5 bases removed from V and 3 bases from J, the gap between germline ends came to 10 bases. Germline-derived CDR1 and CDR2 are MNHEY and SMNVEV (reference sequence).

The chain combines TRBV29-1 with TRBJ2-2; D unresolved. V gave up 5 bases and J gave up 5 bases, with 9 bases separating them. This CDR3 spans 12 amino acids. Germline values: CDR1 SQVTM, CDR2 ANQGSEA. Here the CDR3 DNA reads TGCAGCGTTCAAGTCGGGACCGGGGAGCTGTTTTTT. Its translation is CSVQVGTGELFF.

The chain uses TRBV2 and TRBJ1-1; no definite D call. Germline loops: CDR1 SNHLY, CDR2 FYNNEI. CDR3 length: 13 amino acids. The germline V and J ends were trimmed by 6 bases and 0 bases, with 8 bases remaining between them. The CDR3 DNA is TGTGCCAGCAGCTGGGCCGTGAACACTGAAGCTTTCTTT. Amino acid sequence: CASSWAVNTEAFF.

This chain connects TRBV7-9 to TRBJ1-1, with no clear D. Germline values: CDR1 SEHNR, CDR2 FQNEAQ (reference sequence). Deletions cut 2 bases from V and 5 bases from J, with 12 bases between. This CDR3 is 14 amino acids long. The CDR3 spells CASSLPRVVTEAFF. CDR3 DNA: TGTGCCAGCAGCTTACCTAGGGTGGTGACTGAAGCTTTCTTT. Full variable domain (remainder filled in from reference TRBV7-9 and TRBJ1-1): DTGVSQNPRHKITKRGQNVTFRCDPISEHNRLYWYRQTLGQGPEFLTYFQNEAQLEKSRLLSDRFSAERPKGSFSTLEIQRTEQGDSAMYLCASSLPRVVTEAFFGQGTRLTVV.

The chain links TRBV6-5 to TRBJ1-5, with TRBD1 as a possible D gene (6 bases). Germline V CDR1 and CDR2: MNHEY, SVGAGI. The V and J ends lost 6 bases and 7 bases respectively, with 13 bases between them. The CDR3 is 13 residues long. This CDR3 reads CASSQDSWQPQHF. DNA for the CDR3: TGTGCCAGCAGCCAGGACAGCTGGCAGCCCCAGCATTTT.

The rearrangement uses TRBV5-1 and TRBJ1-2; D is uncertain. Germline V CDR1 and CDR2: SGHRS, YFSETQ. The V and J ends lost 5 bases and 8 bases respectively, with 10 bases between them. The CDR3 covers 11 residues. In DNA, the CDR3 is TGCGCCAGCAGGCGGGATAAGGGCTACACCTTC. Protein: CASRRDKGYTF.

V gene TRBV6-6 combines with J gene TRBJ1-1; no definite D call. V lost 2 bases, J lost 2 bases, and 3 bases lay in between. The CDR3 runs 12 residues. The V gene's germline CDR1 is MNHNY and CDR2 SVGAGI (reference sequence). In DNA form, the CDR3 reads TGTGCCAGCAGTTACCCTAACACTGAAGCTTTCTTT. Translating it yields CASSYPNTEAFF.

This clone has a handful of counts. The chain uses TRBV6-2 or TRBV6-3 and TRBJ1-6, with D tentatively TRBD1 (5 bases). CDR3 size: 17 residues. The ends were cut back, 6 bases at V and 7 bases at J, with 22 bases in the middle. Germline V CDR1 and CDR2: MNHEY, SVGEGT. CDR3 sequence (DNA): TGTGCCAGCAGCCCAACTCGGACACCCGCGGGAAATTCACCCCTCCACTTT. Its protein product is CASSPTRTPAGNSPLHF.

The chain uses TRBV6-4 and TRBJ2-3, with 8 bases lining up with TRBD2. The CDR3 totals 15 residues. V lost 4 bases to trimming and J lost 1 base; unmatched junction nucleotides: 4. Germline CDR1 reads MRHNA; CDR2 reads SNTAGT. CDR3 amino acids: CASSAAAGGTDTQYF. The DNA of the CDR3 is TGTGCCAGCAGTGCCGCAGCGGGGGGCACAGATACGCAGTATTTT.

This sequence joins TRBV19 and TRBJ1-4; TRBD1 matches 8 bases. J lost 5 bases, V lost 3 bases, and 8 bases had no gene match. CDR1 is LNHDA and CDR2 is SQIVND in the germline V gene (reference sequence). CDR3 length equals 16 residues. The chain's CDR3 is CASSMGRQGRNEKLFF. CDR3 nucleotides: TGTGCCAGTAGTATGGGTAGACAGGGGCGAAATGAAAAACTGTTTTTT.

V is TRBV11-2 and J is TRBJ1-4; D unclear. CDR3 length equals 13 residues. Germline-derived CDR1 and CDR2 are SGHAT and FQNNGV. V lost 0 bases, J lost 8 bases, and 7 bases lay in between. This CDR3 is CASSLEGREKLFF. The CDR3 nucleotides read TGTGCCAGCAGCTTAGAGGGGAGAGAAAAACTGTTTTTT.

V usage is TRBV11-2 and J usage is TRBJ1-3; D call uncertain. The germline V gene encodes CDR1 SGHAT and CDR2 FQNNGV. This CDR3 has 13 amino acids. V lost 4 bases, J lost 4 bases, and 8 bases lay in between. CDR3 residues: CASSWRFGNTIYF. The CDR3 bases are TGTGCCAGCAGCTGGAGGTTCGGAAACACCATATATTTT.

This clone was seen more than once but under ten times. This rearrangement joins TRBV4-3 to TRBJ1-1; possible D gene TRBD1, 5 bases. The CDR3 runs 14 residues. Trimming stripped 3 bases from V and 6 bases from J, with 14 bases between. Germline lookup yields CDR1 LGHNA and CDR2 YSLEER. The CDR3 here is CASSQMYGDSEAFF. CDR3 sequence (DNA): TGCGCCAGCAGCCAGATGTATGGGGACTCTGAAGCTTTCTTT.

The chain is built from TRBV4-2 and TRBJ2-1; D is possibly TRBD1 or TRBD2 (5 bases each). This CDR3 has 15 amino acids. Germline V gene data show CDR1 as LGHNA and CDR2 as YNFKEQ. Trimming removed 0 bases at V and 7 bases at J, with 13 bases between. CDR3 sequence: CASSQDGGPSNEQFF. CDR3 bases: TGTGCCAGCAGCCAAGATGGGGGACCGAGTAATGAGCAGTTCTTC.

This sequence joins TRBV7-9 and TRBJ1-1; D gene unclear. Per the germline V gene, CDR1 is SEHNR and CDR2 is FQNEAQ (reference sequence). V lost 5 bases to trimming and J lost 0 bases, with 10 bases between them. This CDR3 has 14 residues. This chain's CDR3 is CASSQPRVNTEAFF. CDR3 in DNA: TGTGCCAGCAGCCAACCCCGGGTGAACACTGAAGCTTTCTTT.

CDR3 residues: CASSPPGTGNNSPLHF. In DNA, the CDR3 is TGTGCCAGCTCACCACCGGGGACAGGAAATAATTCACCCCTCCACTTT. J is TRBJ1-6 and V is TRBV18; TRBD1 matches at 8 bases. The CDR3 loop spans 16 amino acids. The germline V gene has CDR1 KGHSH and CDR2 LQKENI. V lost 0 bases to trimming and J lost 5 bases; unmatched junction nucleotides: 3.

For the CDR3, the DNA is TGCGCCAGCAGCCCGACAGGGTCCCCCTCCTACGAGCAGTACTTC. Translating gives CASSPTGSPSYEQYF. This chain uses TRBV5-1 with TRBJ2-7; TRBD1 matches 7 bases. Unmatched junction bases numbered 7, after V lost 4 bases and J lost 0 bases. Germline lookup yields CDR1 SGHRS and CDR2 YFSETQ. This CDR3 is built from 15 residues.

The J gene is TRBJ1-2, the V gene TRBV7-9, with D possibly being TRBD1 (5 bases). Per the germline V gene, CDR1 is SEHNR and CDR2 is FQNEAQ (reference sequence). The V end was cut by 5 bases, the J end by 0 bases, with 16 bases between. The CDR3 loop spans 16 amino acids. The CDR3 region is CASSPGPTRANYGYTF. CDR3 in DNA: TGTGCCAGCAGCCCGGGGCCCACACGAGCTAACTATGGCTACACCTTC. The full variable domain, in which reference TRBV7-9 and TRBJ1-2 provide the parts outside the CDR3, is DTGVSQNPRHKITKRGQNVTFRCDPISEHNRLYWYRQTLGQGPEFLTYFQNEAQLEKSRLLSDRFSAERPKGSFSTLEIQRTEQGDSAMYLCASSPGPTRANYGYTFGSGTRLTVV.

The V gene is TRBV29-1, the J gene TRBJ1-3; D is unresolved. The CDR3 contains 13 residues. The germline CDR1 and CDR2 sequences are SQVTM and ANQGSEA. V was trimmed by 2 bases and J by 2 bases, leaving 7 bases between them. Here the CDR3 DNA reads TGCAGCGTTGAACAGCAGACTGGAAACACCATATATTTT. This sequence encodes CSVEQQTGNTIYF.

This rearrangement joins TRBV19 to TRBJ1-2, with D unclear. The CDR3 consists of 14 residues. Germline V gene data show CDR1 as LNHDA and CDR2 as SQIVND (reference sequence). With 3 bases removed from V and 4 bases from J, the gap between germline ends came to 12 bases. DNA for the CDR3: TGTGCCAGTAGTATGATTGGGGTTCGCTATGGCTACACCTTC. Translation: CASSMIGVRYGYTF. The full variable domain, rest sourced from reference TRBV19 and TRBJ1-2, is DGGITQSPKYLFRKEGQNVTLSCEQNLNHDAMYWYRQDPGQGLRLIYYSQIVNDFQKGDIAEGYSVSREKKESFPLTVTSAQKNPTAFYLCASSMIGVRYGYTFGSGTRLTVV.